This T cell receptor beta chain appears in the sequencing data of a study of molecular identifiers for immune sequencing clone quantification. This clonotype occurred a few times. Trimming pared 7 bases from V and 7 bases from J, leaving 23 bases between. CDR3 length equals 16 residues. The germline V gene has CDR1 LNHDA and CDR2 SQIVND (reference sequence). TCRdb called the PCR reads again in MiXCR, with one record for every CDR3 protein. The sample lists about 640,000 distinct CDR3 sequences, just under 20% occurring once. The sample was naive CD8+ T cells from blood, with Jurkat cell RNA spiked in. Documented subset: FACS-sorted CD8+CD4-CCR7+CD45RA+ naive T cells. V is TRBV19 and J is TRBJ1-5, with D tentatively TRBD1 (6 bases). The receptor comes from a human donor in good health. Some libraries in this study had Jurkat cell RNA spiked in. CDR3 sequence reads: CASIDPRYGGAQPQHF. The CDR3 DNA is TGTGCCAGTATTGACCCCCGGTACGGGGGGGCCCAGCCCCAGCATTTT.